This T cell receptor beta chain stems from a study of blood T cells in healthy people across ages (dated by TCRdb to the mid-2010s). With respect to the entire study: Template switching captured roughly one uniquely barcoded TCR beta cDNA molecule per two T cells in model experiments. The study measured age-related changes in TCR beta repertoire diversity using deep sequencing normalized with unique cDNA molecular identifiers. The donors were split into four age groups: young (average about 16 years), middle-aged (39), aged (about 56) and long-lived (roughly 80). Donors of different ages were randomly distributed across sequencing lanes to avoid experimental bias. Two additional independent replicas of 1 million unique cDNA reads from the same blood draw were analyzed for two donors (one aged 18 to 30 and one aged 80 or older). Points the paper makes about the study in general: Estimates of total diversity from one million sequenced T cells were regarded as lower bounds and underestimates. Compared with the aged group, the long-lived group had more naive CD4+ T cells, fewer expanded clones and increased TCR diversity, suggesting age selection. Conclusive comparison of naive and antigen-experienced compartments was prevented by the profiling of bulk unsorted PBMCs. Observed TCR beta diversity per million T cells fell roughly linearly with age, and a significant reduction was already apparent by age roughly 40. Because the CMV infection status of the donors was unknown, age-related changes in expanded clonotypes may potentially have been confounded. The percentage of naive T cells measured by flow cytometry correlated strongly with observed TCR beta diversity.

Concerning this clonotype itself: The specificity of this receptor is unknown. Nothing much larger sits one base from this clone, and base qualities are not available.

The germline V end is reduced by 1 base and the J end by 4 bases; junction bases left unmatched: 7. The CDR3 runs 16 amino acids, cysteine and phenylalanine included. Here the CDR3 DNA is all that survives: 48 bases in frame from base 1. CDR1 and CDR2 are drawn from the germline V gene: SGHAT, FQNNGV. Systemically healthy Caucasian individuals from Russia, roughly 40 in total and aged about 6 to 100 years, were included as donors. Each donor gave about 9.7 milliliters of peripheral blood, drawn into EDTA-treated Vacutainer tubes. Ficoll-Paque density-gradient centrifugation was used to isolate PBMCs, with at least 6.5 million per sample. Trizol reagent was used to extract total RNA from PBMCs, with at least 6 micrograms per sample. The percentages of naive CD45RAhigh/CD27high T cells were determined by flow cytometry on a PBMC aliquot from every donor. The library was made by 5' RACE. A second roughly 6 to 12 cycle PCR used a sample-barcoded 5' primer and a J-beta primer mix. A unique molecular identifier was introduced onto each TCR beta cDNA molecule by a template-switch 5' adaptor carrying 12 random nucleotides. Each sample yielded at least 3 million CDR3-containing paired-end reads. First-strand cDNA synthesis was performed from all RNA using the Mint cDNA synthesis kit, with priming by a TRBC-specific oligonucleotide. After uracil-DNA glycosylase treatment, a first 18-cycle PCR used universal primers M1SS and BC2_uni_R on all cDNA. The source study handled its data this way. Normalization of each sample was performed by random selection of 1 million high-quality reads, each carrying a distinct molecular identifier. Reads with shared molecular identifiers were discarded instead of being binned into consensus sequences. MiTCR, set to a Q25 quality threshold and the strictest error-elimination algorithm, was used for CDR3 identification, clonotype clustering and error correction. A nonparametric unseen species model with Euler transformation was used to estimate lower-bound total TCR beta diversity. TCRdb trimmed the raw reads at Q25, called clones with MiXCR and kept productive beta chains. CDR3 protein sequences are deduplicated, and each keeps its most common genes and DNA. The authors' filters were not applied to this entry. Counted in this sample were 1.8 million or so distinct CDR3 sequences; roughly 43% of them appeared once. Under 25% of the sample rests with the top ten.

The chain uses TRBV11-2 and TRBJ2-1, with 7 bases aligning to TRBD2. This clonotype originated in a human donor in good health. The specimen was blood. The bases are TGTGCCAGCAGCTTAGGACCGGGGGGAATGTACAATGAGCAGTTCTTC. The resulting protein is CASSLGPGGMYNEQFF.